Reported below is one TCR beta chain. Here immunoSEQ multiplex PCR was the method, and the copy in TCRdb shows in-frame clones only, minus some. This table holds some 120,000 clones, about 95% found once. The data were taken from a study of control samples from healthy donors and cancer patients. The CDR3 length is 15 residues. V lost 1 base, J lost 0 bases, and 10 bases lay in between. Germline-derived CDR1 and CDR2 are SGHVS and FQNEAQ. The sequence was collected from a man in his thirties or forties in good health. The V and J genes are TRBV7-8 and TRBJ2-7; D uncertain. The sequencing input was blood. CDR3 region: CASSLGQLTSYEQYF. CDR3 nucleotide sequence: TGTGCCAGCAGCTTAGGCCAGCTAACCTCCTACGAGCAGTACTTC.